One sample yielded the 31 T cell receptor beta chains listed below, sequenced in a study of T cell clonotyping in hematopoietic cell transplantation. Using immunoSEQ multiplex PCR, the repertoire was profiled, and TCRdb retains in-frame clones only, with some absent. The sample yields approximately 8,400 clones, about 66% seen once. Sequencing used peripheral blood mononuclear cells, obtained 100 days after allogeneic stem cell transplant. The source is a male patient aged 55-69 years who had an allogeneic stem cell transplant from an unrelated donor, so the T cells may come from the graft donor. Some clones in this sample may be carry-over from other donors' samples.

V usage is TRBV6-5 and J usage is TRBJ1-2; TRBD1 is a possible D gene (6 bases). Germline V gene data show CDR1 as MNHEY and CDR2 as SVGAGI. V was shortened by 5 bases and J by 8 bases, with 15 bases between the two germline ends. The CDR3 consists of 13 residues. CDR3 in amino acids: CASSPQGLYGYTF. CDR3 sequence (DNA): TGTGCCAGCAGTCCACAGGGTTTGTACGGCTACACCTTC.

The chain recombines TRBV27 with TRBJ1-1; D perhaps matches TRBD1 (5 bases). V was pared by 3 bases and J by 5 bases, with 13 bases between. The CDR3 has 14 residues. Germline CDR1 and CDR2: MNHEY and SMNVEV (reference sequence). CDR3 DNA sequence: TGTGCCAGCAGTTTTTCACCAGGGAGGACTGAAGCTTTCTTT. Its translation is CASSFSPGRTEAFF.

The chain is built from TRBV6-5 and TRBJ1-3; 7 bases line up with TRBD1. The V segment lost 6 bases and the J segment 2 bases; nucleotides outside the gene matches: 1. The germline V gene has CDR1 MNHEY and CDR2 SVGAGI. The CDR3 is 13 residues long. CDR3 amino acids: CASSGTAGNTIYF. The CDR3 nucleotides read TGTGCCAGCAGCGGGACAGCTGGAAACACCATATATTTT.

This chain connects TRBV11-2 to TRBJ1-2, with D perhaps matching TRBD1 (5 bases). CDR3 length: 13 amino acids. Deletions cut 3 bases from V and 4 bases from J, with 9 bases between. Germline loops: CDR1 SGHAT, CDR2 FQNNGV. In nucleotides, the CDR3 is TGTGCCAGCAGCTTTGGGGCTTTCTATGGCTACACCTTC. Encoded protein: CASSFGAFYGYTF.

The rearrangement joins TRBV4-1 to TRBJ2-1, with D uncertain. CDR1 is MGHRA, CDR2 YSYEKL, per germline. V was trimmed by 0 bases and J by 8 bases, leaving 5 bases between them. The CDR3 totals 12 residues. CDR3 coding DNA: TGCGCCAGCAGCCAAGAGACCCATGAGCAGTTCTTC. Protein: CASSQETHEQFF.

V is TRBV7-2 and J is TRBJ1-1; no definite D call. In germline, CDR1 is SGHTA, CDR2 FQGNSA. CDR3 length: 13 residues. The V gene lost 8 bases and the J gene lost 1 base, with 11 bases spanning the gap. This CDR3 is CASGPQKNTEAFF. Here the CDR3 DNA reads TGTGCCAGCGGCCCCCAGAAGAACACTGAAGCTTTCTTT.

V is TRBV6-5 and J is TRBJ1-4, with a weak D call TRBD1 (5 bases). Trimming pared 6 bases from V and 8 bases from J, leaving 19 bases between. CDR3 length: 15 amino acids. CDR1 is MNHEY and CDR2 is SVGAGI in the germline V gene. The CDR3 DNA is TGTGCCAGCAGATATCGTCCAGGGACCTCCGAAAAACTGTTTTTT. It is translated as CASRYRPGTSEKLFF.

The CDR3 bases are TGTGCCAGCAGCTCCGGTGGTAGCGGGGGGGGCACAGATACGCAGTATTTT. Its protein product is CASSSGGSGGGTDTQYF. The genes are TRBV5-4 and TRBJ2-3; 11 nucleotides line up with TRBD2. Germline CDR1 reads SGHNT; CDR2 reads YYREEE (reference sequence). With V trimmed by 3 bases and J by 1 base, 7 bases remained unmatched. The CDR3 has 17 amino acids.

The chain is built from TRBV18 and TRBJ2-7; D is uncertain. The CDR3 has 16 amino acids. V shed 3 bases and J shed 3 bases, with 18 bases lying between them. Germline V gene lookup returns CDR1 KGHSH and CDR2 LQKENI. The chain's CDR3 is CASSPQARTTIYEQYF. The DNA for the CDR3 is TGTGCCAGCTCACCCCAAGCCCGTACAACAATCTACGAGCAGTACTTC.

V and J are TRBV7-2 and TRBJ2-6; D perhaps matches TRBD1 (6 bases). V was trimmed by 6 bases and J by 2 bases, leaving 14 bases between them. Germline V lookup: CDR1 SGHTA, CDR2 FQGNSA. The CDR3 is 16 amino acids. For the CDR3, the DNA is TGTGCCAGCAGACCACTGGGGGCTACTGGGGCCAACGTCCTGACTTTC. Its protein is CASRPLGATGANVLTF.

This clone was seen a single time. This chain connects TRBV19 to TRBJ1-2; TRBD1 might be the D (5 bases). Trimming stripped 9 bases from V and 4 bases from J, with 18 bases between. This CDR3 is built from 14 residues. Germline V gives CDR1 LNHDA, CDR2 SQIVND (reference sequence). The DNA for the CDR3 is TGTGCCAGCAGTCCAGCGGGGGTGGGCTATGGCTACACCTTC. Residues: CASSPAGVGYGYTF.

The chain is built from TRBV18 and TRBJ1-2; the D is unclear. Germline-derived CDR1 and CDR2 are KGHSH and LQKENI. CDR3 size: 14 residues. V was shortened by 4 bases and J by 0 bases, with 9 bases between the two germline ends. The CDR3 sequence: CASSRELANYGYTF. The CDR3 region has the DNA TGTGCCAGCTCACGGGAACTAGCTAACTATGGCTACACCTTC.

The rearrangement joins TRBV6-5 to TRBJ1-2; TRBD1 aligns across 8 bases. Losses at the gene ends were 6 bases for V and 2 bases for J; bases not matched to a gene: 8. The CDR3 has 15 amino acids. Per germline, CDR1 MNHEY and CDR2 SVGAGI. Here the CDR3 reads CASSRRQGYNYGYTF. CDR3 sequence (DNA): TGTGCCAGCAGCCGCCGACAGGGGTACAACTATGGCTACACCTTC.

The chain joins TRBV7-9 to TRBJ1-2, with D possibly TRBD1 on 5 matching bases. V shed 5 bases and J shed 8 bases, with 21 bases lying between them. There are 15 residues in the CDR3. Germline CDR1 is SEHNR and CDR2 is FQNEAQ (reference sequence). The CDR3 protein is CASSEGAGEPRGYTF. CDR3 DNA sequence: TGTGCCAGCAGCGAAGGGGCAGGAGAGCCGCGGGGCTACACCTTC.

Sample share makes this clone medium-sized. V usage is TRBV27 and J usage is TRBJ2-2, with TRBD1 matching 7 bases. Trimming took 3 bases from V and 4 from J; bases not matched to a gene: 2. Germline-derived CDR1 and CDR2 are MNHEY and SMNVEV (reference sequence). CDR3 length: 14 residues. For the CDR3, the DNA is TGTGCCAGCAGTTTGGCAGGGGGCACCGGGGAGCTGTTTTTT. Translating it yields CASSLAGGTGELFF.

The V gene is TRBV10-2, the J gene TRBJ1-1; D is unclear. Germline values: CDR1 WSHSY, CDR2 SAAADI. The V gene lost 7 bases and the J gene lost 1 base, with 13 bases spanning the gap. CDR3 length equals 14 residues. The CDR3 sequence is CASTMGYQNTEAFF. The CDR3 coding sequence is TGCGCCAGCACCATGGGGTACCAGAACACTGAAGCTTTCTTT.

The rearrangement links TRBV9 to TRBJ1-2; D unclear. Trimming stripped 0 bases from V and 7 bases from J, with 10 bases between. The CDR3 is 13 residues long. Germline V gene sequence: CDR1 SGDLS, CDR2 YYNGEE. The CDR3 nucleotides are TGTGCCAGCAGCGTAGTTGGGTCGGGTGGCTACACCTTC. Its translation: CASSVVGSGGYTF.

The rearrangement links TRBV7-6 to TRBJ2-5; 10 bases fit TRBD1. Germline assignment: CDR1 SGHVS and CDR2 FNYEAQ. CDR3 length: 17 amino acids. V lost 0 bases and J lost 4; bases outside the gene matches: 8. The CDR3 sequence: CASSLADRGRGGETQYF. The CDR3 DNA reads TGTGCCAGCAGCTTAGCAGACAGGGGGCGAGGCGGAGAGACCCAGTACTTC.

The rearrangement links TRBV7-9 to TRBJ2-5; no firm D call. Looked up from germline, CDR1 is SEHNR and CDR2 is FQNEAQ (reference sequence). V gave up 2 bases and J gave up 2 bases, with 9 bases separating them. This CDR3 has 14 residues. The CDR3 spells CASSLLEPQETQYF. CDR3 nucleotide sequence: TGTGCCAGCAGCTTACTAGAACCACAAGAGACCCAGTACTTC.

This chain links TRBV13 with TRBJ1-2; D is unclear. Germline V gene sequence: CDR1 PRHDT, CDR2 FYEKMQ (reference sequence). CDR3 length: 13 amino acids. The V end lost 6 bases, the J end lost 8 bases, and 16 bases lay between the germline ends. CDR3: CASRRERDEGYTF. Written as DNA, the CDR3 is TGTGCCAGCAGAAGAGAACGAGACGAGGGCTACACCTTC.

The chain joins TRBV30 to TRBJ2-7, with a possible D match to TRBD1 (6 bases). V was pared by 2 bases and J by 2 bases, with 16 bases between. The CDR3 is made up of 15 amino acids. Germline-derived CDR1 and CDR2 are GTSNPN and SVGIG (reference sequence). The DNA of the CDR3 is TGTGCCTGGAGTACGGGCGGACAGCTTCCCTACGAGCAGTACTTC. Translated, it gives CAWSTGGQLPYEQYF.

This clone showed up just once. The V gene is TRBV4-2, the J gene TRBJ1-1; D is possibly TRBD1 (5 bases). This CDR3 has 15 amino acids. Trimming stripped 0 bases from V and 1 base from J, with 9 bases between. Per the germline V gene, CDR1 is LGHNA and CDR2 is YNFKEQ. The CDR3 DNA sequence: TGTGCCAGCAGCCAAGAAGACAGAACGAACACTGAAGCTTTCTTT. It codes for CASSQEDRTNTEAFF.

The V call is TRBV11-2, the J call TRBJ1-2; possible D gene TRBD1, 5 bases. V lost 1 base, J lost 4 bases, and 7 bases lay in between. The CDR3 extends over 13 amino acids. In germline, CDR1 is SGHAT, CDR2 FQNNGV. The CDR3, as DNA: TGTGCCAGCAGCTTAGGTGGGGCCTATGGCTACACCTTC. Protein: CASSLGGAYGYTF.

The chain has TRBV25-1 and TRBJ2-5; D ambiguous. Trimming removed 10 bases at V and 2 bases at J, with 17 bases between. This CDR3 spans 14 amino acids. The germline V gene has CDR1 MGHDK and CDR2 SYGVNS. CDR3 sequence (DNA): TGTGCCACCTCACCCACCTGGAGTCAAGAGACCCAGTACTTC. Its translation is CATSPTWSQETQYF. Based on the CDR3 plus reference TRBV25-1 and TRBJ2-5, the full variable domain is EADIYQTPRYLVIGTGKKITLECSQTMGHDKMYWYQQDPGMELHLIHYSYGVNSTEKGDLSSESTVSRIRTEHFPLTLESARPSHTSQYLCATSPTWSQETQYFGPGTRLLVL.

The chain employs TRBV5-1 and TRBJ1-5; 7 positions agree with TRBD1. The V and J ends lost 4 bases and 4 bases, in that order; junction bases with no gene match: 5. The germline V gene has CDR1 SGHRS and CDR2 YFSETQ. The CDR3 is 14 amino acids. CDR3 nucleotides: TGCGCCAGCAGCCCCGGGACAGTAAATCAGCCCCAGCATTTT. It is translated as CASSPGTVNQPQHF.

About this clone: Its ends do not fully match the called genes, so a read error is possible. The chain uses TRBV7-8 and TRBJ1-2; possible D gene TRBD1, 5 bases. The CDR3 is made up of 16 amino acids. The germline gives CDR1 SGHVS, CDR2 FQNEAQ. The CDR3 spells CASSLGSGVRPGIALF. The CDR3 DNA sequence: TGTGCCAGCAGCTTAGGGTCGGGGGTCCGCCCTGGGATAGCGTTGTTC.

The V gene is TRBV6-1, the J gene TRBJ1-2; tentative D call: TRBD1 (6 bases). The V end was cut by 3 bases, the J end by 2 bases, with 13 bases between. Germline loops: CDR1 MNHNS, CDR2 SASEGT. The CDR3 consists of 15 residues. CDR3 sequence reads: CASSDLGQQNYGYTF. Here the CDR3 DNA reads TGTGCCAGCAGTGACCTTGGACAGCAAAACTATGGCTACACCTTC.

This chain uses TRBV18 with TRBJ2-7; possibly TRBD2 for D (5 bases). The CDR3 is made up of 12 amino acids. V gave up 2 bases and J gave up 6 bases, with 8 bases separating them. The germline CDR1 and CDR2 sequences are KGHSH and LQKENI. The CDR3: CASSPGGSEQYF. The CDR3 region has the DNA TGTGCCAGCTCACCAGGAGGTTCCGAGCAGTACTTC.

V gene TRBV27 combines with J gene TRBJ2-7, with 7 bases identical to TRBD1. This CDR3 has 15 amino acids. Looked up from germline, CDR1 is MNHEY and CDR2 is SMNVEV (reference sequence). Trimming cost V 4 bases and J 3 bases; bases outside gene matches: 9. CDR3 loop: CASSSPGQHLYEQYF. CDR3 in DNA: TGTGCCAGCAGTTCCCCGGGACAGCATCTCTACGAGCAGTACTTC.

This clone qualifies as large. The chain combines TRBV2 with TRBJ2-2; 7 positions agree with TRBD2. The germline V gene encodes CDR1 SNHLY and CDR2 FYNNEI. The CDR3 runs 14 residues. V shed 8 bases and J 3 bases; nucleotides not matched to a gene: 6. CDR3 region: CASSGREHTGELFF. In DNA form, the CDR3 reads TGTGCCAGCTCTGGGAGGGAACACACCGGGGAGCTGTTTTTT.

This clone has more than one count but fewer than ten. The rearrangement links TRBV28 to TRBJ1-1; D is perhaps TRBD1 (6 bases). Trimming left V 3 bases short and J 11 bases short, with 16 bases between. Germline assignment: CDR1 MDHEN and CDR2 SYDVKM. The CDR3 extends over 13 amino acids. CDR3: CASSLVFTGTAFF. DNA for the CDR3: TGTGCCAGCAGTTTGGTATTCACAGGGACGGCTTTCTTT. The full variable domain, in which reference TRBV28 and TRBJ1-1 provide the parts outside the CDR3, is DVKVTQSSRYLVKRTGEKVFLECVQDMDHENMFWYRQDPGLGLRLIYFSYDVKMKEKGDIPEGYSVSREKKERFSLILESASTNQTSMYLCASSLVFTGTAFFGQGTRLTVV.